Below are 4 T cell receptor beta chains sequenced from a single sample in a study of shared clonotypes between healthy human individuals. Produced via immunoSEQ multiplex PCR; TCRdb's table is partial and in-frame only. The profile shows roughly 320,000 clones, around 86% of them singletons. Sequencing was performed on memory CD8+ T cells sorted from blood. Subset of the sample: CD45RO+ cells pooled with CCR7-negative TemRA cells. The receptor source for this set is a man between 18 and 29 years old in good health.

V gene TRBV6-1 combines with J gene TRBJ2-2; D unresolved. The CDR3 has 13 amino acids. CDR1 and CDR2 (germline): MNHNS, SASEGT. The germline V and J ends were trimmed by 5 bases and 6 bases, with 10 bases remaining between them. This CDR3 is CASSTETAGELFF. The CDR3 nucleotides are TGTGCCAGCAGTACCGAGACGGCCGGGGAGCTGTTTTTT.

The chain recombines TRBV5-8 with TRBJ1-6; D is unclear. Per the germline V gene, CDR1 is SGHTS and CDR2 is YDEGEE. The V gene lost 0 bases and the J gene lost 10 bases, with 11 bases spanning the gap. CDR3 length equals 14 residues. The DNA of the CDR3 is TGTGCCAGCAGCTTGGGACACATTAACTCACCCCTCCACTTT. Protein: CASSLGHINSPLHF.

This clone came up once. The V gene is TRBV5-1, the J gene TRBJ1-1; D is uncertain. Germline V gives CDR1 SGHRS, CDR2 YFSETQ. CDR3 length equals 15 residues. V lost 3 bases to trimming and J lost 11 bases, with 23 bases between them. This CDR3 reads CASSSRNRAHGEAFF. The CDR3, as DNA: TGCGCCAGCAGCTCCAGAAACCGGGCCCATGGGGAGGCTTTCTTT. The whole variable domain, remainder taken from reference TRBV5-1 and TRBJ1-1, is KAGVTQTPRYLIKTRGQQVTLSCSPISGHRSVSWYQQTPGQGLQFLFEYFSETQRNKGNFPGRFSGRQFSNSRSEMNVSTLELGDSALYLCASSSRNRAHGEAFFGQGTRLTVV.

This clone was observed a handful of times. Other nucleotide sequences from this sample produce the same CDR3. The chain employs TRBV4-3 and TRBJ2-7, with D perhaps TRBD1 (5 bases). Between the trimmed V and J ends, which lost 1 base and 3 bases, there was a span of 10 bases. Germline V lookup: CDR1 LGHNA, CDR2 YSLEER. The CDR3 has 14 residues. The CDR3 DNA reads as TGCGCCAGCAGCCAAGTCCTAGGGGACTACGAGCAGTACTTC. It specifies CASSQVLGDYEQYF.